Listed below are T cell receptor beta chains from one sample, sequenced in a study of cytomegalovirus exposure and HLA in healthy donors. Assay used: immunoSEQ multiplex PCR; TCRdb lists only in-frame clones, some missing. The sample shows under 200,000 clones, under 70% of them seen only once. Material for sequencing was PBMCs. These receptors were collected from a woman aged 40 to 50 in good health and CMV-seropositive. The CDR3 runs from the conserved cysteine through the conserved F or W. The D gene is left open where the match is weak. The size entry is marked missing in some rows and otherwise reads once, few, many or a size class.

V	size	J	D	DNA	CDR3
TRBV25-1	few	TRBJ2-7	-	TGTGCCAGCAGCGCACGCGGTCGCGAGCAGTACTTC	CASSARGREQYF
TRBV4-3	-	TRBJ1-6	TRBD1	TGCGCCAGCAGCCCATGGACAGGGGATAATTCACCCCTCAACTTT	CASSPWTGDNSPLNF
TRBV19	few	TRBJ1-1	-	TGTGCCAGTAGTATCCAGGGGAACACTGAAGCTTTCTTT	CASSIQGNTEAFF
TRBV2	few	TRBJ2-7	TRBD1	TGTGCCAGCAGGTTTGGACAGGGGAGGTACGAGCAGTACTTC	CASRFGQGRYEQYF
TRBV9	-	TRBJ1-4	-	TGTGCCAGCAGCCCAGGACAACGCCGCAATGAAAAACTGTTTTTT	CASSPGQRRNEKLFF
TRBV18	-	TRBJ1-1	-	TGTGCCAGCTCACCGGTAGTAGGGGTAGGTACTGAAGCTTTCTTT	CASSPVVGVGTEAFF
TRBV6-5	-	TRBJ2-5	-	TGTGCCAGCAGTCTTCAGACAGGTCGCAAAGAGACCCAGTACTTC	CASSLQTGRKETQYF
TRBV10-3	-	TRBJ1-5	-	TGTGCCATCAGTGATGGGGGGAGCGGTCAGCCCCAGAATTTT	CAISDGGSGQPQNF
TRBV5-5	-	TRBJ1-2	TRBD1	TGTGCCAGCAGCCCGGGGACAGGGCTATATGGCTACACCTTC	CASSPGTGLYGYTF
TRBV12-5	-	TRBJ2-3	-	TGTGCTAGTGGTTTGGTGTCAATTAGCAGTACAGATACGCAGTATTTT	CASGLVSISSTDTQYF
TRBV27	-	TRBJ2-5	TRBD1	TGTGCCAGCAGTCTTTATTGGACAGGGAAAGGGGAGACCCAGTACTTC	CASSLYWTGKGETQYF
TRBV28	-	TRBJ1-5	TRBD1	TGTGCCAGCAGTCTTGGACAGGGTAGCAATCAGCCCCAGCATTTT	CASSLGQGSNQPQHF
TRBV5-4	-	TRBJ2-7	TRBD2	TGTGCCAGCAGCTTGGGCGGGAGGGCCCACGAGCAGTACTTC	CASSLGGRAHEQYF
TRBV27	-	TRBJ2-3	-	TGTGCCAGCAGTTTAACAACCACAGATACGCAGTATTTT	CASSLTTTDTQYF
TRBV5-4	-	TRBJ1-2	-	TGTGCCAGCAGCTTGTCCGCTAACTATGGCTACACCTTC	CASSLSANYGYTF
TRBV7-2	-	TRBJ2-1	TRBD2	TGTGCCAGCAGTTCAATAGCGGGGTCCTCCTACAATGAGCAGTTCTTC	CASSSIAGSSYNEQFF
TRBV6-5	-	TRBJ1-1	-	TGTGCCAGCAGTTACGAGGGGACAAGGACTGAAGCTTTCTTT	CASSYEGTRTEAFF